Detailed here is one TCR beta chain. The antigen is unknown. Surgery cases with the highest brain T cell transcript signatures were chosen for sequencing. Patients received at least one anti-epileptic drug before surgery. Profiling relied on immunoSEQ multiplex PCR, and the TCRdb table lists in-frame clones only, not all of them. The sample shows 110,000 or so clones, approximately 94% of them seen only once. This record comes from a study of brain T cells in children with intractable seizures. General study results and limits: Patients' HCMV serostatus was unknown; virus specificity rests on CDR3 similarity alone. Absence of clones before surgery may stem from lower sequencing depth.

The sequences come from peripheral blood, collected at surgery. The TCR comes from a boy under two years old with hemimegalencephaly and intractable seizures.

Written as DNA, the CDR3 is TGTGCCAGCAGTTTAAGGCTAGCGGGAAATGAGCAGTTCTTC. It yields the protein CASSLRLAGNEQFF. V usage is TRBV27 and J usage is TRBJ2-1; 9 bases match TRBD2. The germline V gene encodes CDR1 MNHEY and CDR2 SMNVEV (reference sequence). J gave up 7 bases and V 2 bases, and 3 bases lay outside the gene matches. The CDR3 runs 14 residues.